The next 21 T cell receptor beta chains were all read from a single sample in a study of blood T cell repertoires in COVID-19. Measured with immunoSEQ multiplex PCR; TCRdb has only the in-frame clones, and not every one. Of approximately 200,000 clones listed, roughly nine tenths are singletons. Sequenced: peripheral blood. These receptor sequences come from a woman in her fifties or sixties with acute or convalescent COVID-19.

CDR3: CASSQEPYSYNEQFF. The CDR3 DNA sequence: TGCGCCAGCAGCCAAGAACCCTATTCCTACAATGAGCAGTTCTTC. J is TRBJ2-1 and V is TRBV4-1, with D uncertain. The CDR3 has 15 amino acids. V was shortened by 0 bases and J by 1 base, with 7 bases between the two germline ends. The germline gives CDR1 MGHRA, CDR2 YSYEKL.

Points on this clone: The sample holds other DNA sequences that translate to the same CDR3. The rearrangement joins TRBV27 to TRBJ2-7, with D perhaps matching TRBD1 (5 bases). The CDR3 length is 12 residues. From germline, CDR1 is MNHEY and CDR2 SMNVEV (reference sequence). With 8 bases removed from V and 6 bases from J, the gap between germline ends came to 14 bases. Here the CDR3 reads CASSSRGGEQYF. CDR3 nucleotide sequence: TGTGCCAGCTCCTCAAGGGGCGGCGAGCAGTACTTC.

This clone came up once. The chain has TRBV6-2 or TRBV6-3 and TRBJ1-4; no firm D call. Germline assignment: CDR1 MNHEY and CDR2 SVGEGT. Trimming stripped 3 bases from V and 7 bases from J, with 12 bases between. The length of the CDR3 is 14 residues. CDR3 coding DNA: TGTGCCAGCAGTTATAACGAAGAGGTTGAAAAACTGTTTTTT. It yields the protein CASSYNEEVEKLFF.

This clone was observed a handful of times. This sequence joins TRBV6-5 and TRBJ1-2, with 9 positions matching TRBD1. Losses at the gene ends were 2 bases for V and 8 bases for J; bases not matched to a gene: 3. The germline V gene has CDR1 MNHEY and CDR2 SVGAGI. The CDR3 has 13 residues. The CDR3 sequence: CASSYTGGRGYTF. CDR3 sequence (DNA): TGTGCCAGCAGTTACACAGGGGGCAGGGGCTACACCTTC.

This clone has just a few counts. The chain links TRBV14 to TRBJ2-7, with 13 bases identical to TRBD2. Germline CDR1 and CDR2: SGHDN and FVKESK. The CDR3 is 17 residues long. After removal of 3 bases from V and 0 bases from J, the junction contained 5 bases not matched to a gene. CDR3 residues: CASSHGTSGINSYEQYF. The DNA of the CDR3 is TGTGCCAGCAGCCACGGGACTAGCGGGATAAACTCCTACGAGCAGTACTTC.

This clone has a handful of counts. The rearrangement uses TRBV12-2 and TRBJ2-7; the table's D call, TRBD2, has no DNA check behind it. TRBV12-2 is a pseudogene. The length of the CDR3 is 16 residues. Here the CDR3 DNA reads TGTGCAAGTCGCCTGGTCGTCGCGGGACGCCTCTACGAGCAGTACTTC. This translates into CASRLVVAGRLYEQYF.

The V call is TRBV6-2 or TRBV6-3, the J call TRBJ1-4; D might be TRBD1 (5 bases). CDR1 MNHEY and CDR2 SVGEGT come from the germline V gene. The CDR3 runs 15 residues. Trimming shortened V by 5 bases and J by 2 bases, and 12 bases separated the two germline ends. The CDR3 region has the DNA TGTGCCAGCAGTCCCCGTGGGGCTACTAATGAAAAACTGTTTTTT. Protein product: CASSPRGATNEKLFF.

The chain is built from TRBV6-2 or TRBV6-3 and TRBJ2-7, with TRBD2 identical over 7 bases. The CDR3 spans 14 residues. The germline V gene has CDR1 MNHEY and CDR2 SVGEGT. V was pared by 2 bases and J by 3 bases, with 4 bases of the junction left unmatched. CDR3 sequence reads: CASSYRPSGYEQYF. The CDR3 nucleotides are TGTGCCAGCAGTTACCGGCCTAGCGGCTACGAGCAGTACTTC.

V is TRBV29-1 and J is TRBJ2-7; the match to TRBD2 covers 12 bases. Germline CDR1 and CDR2: SQVTM and ANQGSEA. V trimming: 6 bases; J trimming: 3 bases; junction bases outside the gene matches: 9. The CDR3 contains 15 residues. CDR3 DNA: TGCAGCGTGGAGCGTCTAGCGGGAGGGCACTACGAGCAGTACTTC. It encodes CSVERLAGGHYEQYF.

This rearrangement joins TRBV5-1 to TRBJ2-2, with 12 bases lining up with TRBD2. V lost 6 bases to trimming and J lost 7 bases; unmatched junction nucleotides: 13. The length of the CDR3 is 17 residues. In germline, CDR1 is SGHRS, CDR2 YFSETQ. The CDR3 coding sequence is TGCGCCAGCACCCCGAGGGCTAGCGGGAGGGCCGACGGGGAGCTGTTTTTT. It encodes CASTPRASGRADGELFF.

The CDR3: CASSLAGQGAPDTQYF. Written as DNA, the CDR3 is TGCGCCAGCAGCTTGGCCGGACAGGGGGCTCCAGATACGCAGTATTTT. The genes are TRBV5-1 and TRBJ2-3, with 11 bases matching TRBD1. The length of the CDR3 is 16 residues. Germline-derived CDR1 and CDR2 are SGHRS and YFSETQ. With V trimmed by 0 bases and J by 4 bases, 4 bases remained unmatched.

V and J are TRBV3-1 (or the pseudogene TRBV3-2) and TRBJ1-2; D perhaps matches TRBD1 (5 bases). Germline V gene sequence: CDR1 LGHDT, CDR2 YNNKEL (reference sequence). The V end lost 2 bases, the J end lost 0 bases, and 10 bases lay between the germline ends. The length of the CDR3 is 15 residues. CDR3 residues: CASSQQGLANYGYTF. CDR3 nucleotides: TGTGCCAGCAGCCAACAGGGTCTAGCTAACTATGGCTACACCTTC.

This clone has a single count. In this CDR3 the conserved last residue, phenylalanine or tryptophan, is missing, so a read error is likely. The limits of the CDR3 on the DNA are not certain, so only TCRdb's listed CDR3 is given. The chain employs TRBV6-2 or TRBV6-3 and TRBJ2-7; TRBD2, as called in the table, went unchecked against the DNA. The length of the CDR3 is 13 amino acids, counting both ends. Germline values: CDR1 MNHEY, CDR2 SVGEGT. CDR3 loop: CASSYRNGGLRIL.

The chain employs TRBV5-6 and TRBJ1-2; 9 bases map to TRBD1. Per the germline V gene, CDR1 is SGHDT and CDR2 is YYEEEE. The ends lost 4 bases at V and 9 bases at J; junction bases unmatched: 7. This CDR3 spans 13 amino acids. The CDR3 coding sequence is TGTGCCAGCAGCAGGGGACAGGGTATGAGCTACACCTTC. Protein product: CASSRGQGMSYTF.

The chain has TRBV10-2 and TRBJ2-3; no firm D call. V lost 4 bases, J lost 6 bases, and 5 bases lay in between. This CDR3 comprises 11 residues. Per germline, CDR1 WSHSY and CDR2 SAAADI. The CDR3 nucleotides read TGCGCCAGCAGTGGCAGGGATACGCAGTATTTT. This codes for CASSGRDTQYF.

The J gene is TRBJ1-2, the V gene TRBV27; TRBD1 agrees at 10 bases. V shed 6 bases and J 4 bases; nucleotides not matched to a gene: 5. The CDR3 covers 14 residues. Germline V gene sequence: CDR1 MNHEY, CDR2 SMNVEV (reference sequence). The CDR3 DNA follows: TGTGCCAGCAGCCGCGGACAGGGGGTCTATGGCTACACCTTC. Amino acid sequence: CASSRGQGVYGYTF.

This chain uses TRBV10-3 with TRBJ2-7, with 7 bases matching TRBD1. The CDR3 has 18 residues. The germline V gene encodes CDR1 ENHRY and CDR2 SYGVKD. V was pared by 4 bases and J by 3 bases, with 18 bases of the junction left unmatched. As DNA, the CDR3 is TGTGCCATCAGTGGACCCTCCCAGACAGGGCACCTTTTCTACGAGCAGTACTTC. This translates into CAISGPSQTGHLFYEQYF.

The CDR3 nucleotides read TGTGCCAGCAGTTACTCGTCAGGTGCCGGTAACTATGGCTACACCTTC. Protein sequence: CASSYSSGAGNYGYTF. The chain has TRBV6-5 and TRBJ1-2; D is undetermined. V was pared by 0 bases and J by 1 base, with 12 bases between. There are 16 residues in the CDR3. Germline V gives CDR1 MNHEY, CDR2 SVGAGI.

The rearrangement joins TRBV7-2 to TRBJ1-1; TRBD1 might be the D (6 bases). The CDR3 runs 12 residues. Germline loops: CDR1 SGHTA, CDR2 FQGNSA. The ends were cut back, 6 bases at V and 10 bases at J, with 15 bases in the middle. In DNA form, the CDR3 reads TGTGCCAGCAGTAGGAGTGGGGGGGCAGCTTTCTTT. Its protein is CASSRSGGAAFF.

This clone was seen more than once but under ten times. This rearrangement joins TRBV29-1 to TRBJ1-2; TRBD1 agrees at 12 bases. The junction had 9 bases not matched to a gene; V was cut back by 7 bases and J by 6 bases. This CDR3 has 14 amino acids. Germline V lookup: CDR1 SQVTM, CDR2 ANQGSEA. CDR3: CSAGTGGASNGYTF. CDR3 sequence (DNA): TGCAGCGCCGGGACAGGGGGCGCTTCCAATGGCTACACCTTC.

The rearrangement uses TRBV29-1 and TRBJ2-3, with D perhaps TRBD1 (6 bases). The V gene's germline CDR1 is SQVTM and CDR2 ANQGSEA. V lost 7 bases and J lost 6, with 17 bases in between. The CDR3 consists of 13 residues. CDR3 coding DNA: TGCAGCGCCCGGGGCAGGGGCGGGGATACGCAGTATTTT. This codes for CSARGRGGDTQYF.